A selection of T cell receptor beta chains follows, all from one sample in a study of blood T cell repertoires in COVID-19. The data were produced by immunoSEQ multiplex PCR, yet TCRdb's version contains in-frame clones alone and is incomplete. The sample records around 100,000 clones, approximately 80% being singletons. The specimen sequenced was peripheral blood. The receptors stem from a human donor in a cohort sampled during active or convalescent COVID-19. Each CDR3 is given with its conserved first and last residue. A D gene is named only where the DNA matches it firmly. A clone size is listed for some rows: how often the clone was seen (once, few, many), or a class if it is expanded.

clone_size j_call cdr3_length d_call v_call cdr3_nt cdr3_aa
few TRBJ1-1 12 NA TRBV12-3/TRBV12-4 TGTGCCAGCAGCCAGGTGAACACTGAAGCTTTCTTT CASSQVNTEAFF
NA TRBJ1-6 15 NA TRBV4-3 TGCGCCAGCAGCCAAGATGACAGGCATAATTCACCCCTCCACTTT CASSQDDRHNSPLHF
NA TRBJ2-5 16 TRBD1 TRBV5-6 TGTGCCAGCAGCTTTGCTAGACAGGGGGACCACGGGACCCAGTACTTC CASSFARQGDHGTQYF
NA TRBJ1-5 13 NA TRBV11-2 TGTGCCAGCAGCTCCACAGCCAATCAGCCCCAGCATTTT CASSSTANQPQHF
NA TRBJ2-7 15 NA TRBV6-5 TGTGCCAGCAGCATACTTAGGGGGGGATCCTACGAGCAGTACTTC CASSILRGGSYEQYF
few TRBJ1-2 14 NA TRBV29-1 TGCAGCGTTGGCGTTATGGACAGCAACTATGGCTACACCTTC CSVGVMDSNYGYTF
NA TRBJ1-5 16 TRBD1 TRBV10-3 TGTGCCATCAGTCTCTCCGGGACAGGGGGCGGGCAGCCCCAGCATTTT CAISLSGTGGGQPQHF
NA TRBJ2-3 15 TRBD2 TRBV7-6 TGTGCCAGCAGCTTACGTCTAGCGGGGATGGATACGCAGTATTTT CASSLRLAGMDTQYF
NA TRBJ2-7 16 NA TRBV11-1 TGTGCCAGCAGCTTTGCTTTTTCACAGGGCTCCTACGAGCAGTACTTC CASSFAFSQGSYEQYF
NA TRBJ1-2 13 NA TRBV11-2 TGTGCCAGCAGCTTAGTTGGGAGCTATGGCTACACCTTC CASSLVGSYGYTF
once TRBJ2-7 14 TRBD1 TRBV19 TGTGCCAGTAGTACGACAGGGATCGCCTACGAGCAGTACTTC CASSTTGIAYEQYF
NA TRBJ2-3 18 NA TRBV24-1 TGTGCCACCAGTGATTTGAGTTTCGGACTTTCTAGCACAGATACGCAGTATTTT CATSDLSFGLSSTDTQYF
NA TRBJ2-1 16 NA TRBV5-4 TGTGCCAGCAGCTTTGGGACCTCACAGGGTGGGGATGAGCAGTTCTTC CASSFGTSQGGDEQFF
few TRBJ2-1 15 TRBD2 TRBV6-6 TGTGCCAGCAGACTAAGCGGGGGGAGTTACTATGAGCAGTTCTTC CASRLSGGSYYEQFF
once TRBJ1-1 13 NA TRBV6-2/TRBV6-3 TGTGCCAGCAGTTTACAGTTTTACACTGAAGCTTTCTTT CASSLQFYTEAFF
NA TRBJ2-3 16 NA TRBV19 TGTGCCAGTAGTAGTCTGGGCAGCTATCTCACAGATACGCAGTATTTT CASSSLGSYLTDTQYF
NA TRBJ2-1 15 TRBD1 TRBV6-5 TGTGCCAGCCGCCAGACAGGGGGCACGGGGGGTGAGCAGTTCTTC CASRQTGGTGGEQFF
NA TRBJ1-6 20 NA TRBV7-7 TGTGCTAGCAGCTTAAAGTGGTTGATGGAGAGTAGCTCCTATAATTCACCCCTCCACTTT CASSLKWLMESSSYNSPLHF
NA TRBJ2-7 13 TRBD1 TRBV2 TGTGCCACCGGACAGGGGACTGTCTACGAGCAGTACTTC CATGQGTVYEQYF
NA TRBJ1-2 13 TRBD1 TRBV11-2 TGTGCCAGCAGACATACAGGGGGGCATGGCTACACCTTC CASRHTGGHGYTF
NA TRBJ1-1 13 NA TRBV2 TGTGCCAGCAGGAGGGAGGGATGGACTGAAGCTTTCTTT CASRREGWTEAFF
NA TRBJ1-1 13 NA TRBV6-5 TGTGCCAGTAGACCCGGACAGAACACTGAAGCTTTCTTT CASRPGQNTEAFF
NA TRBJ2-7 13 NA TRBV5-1 TGCGCCAGCAGCCTAGGACAGTCCTACGAGCAGTACTTC CASSLGQSYEQYF
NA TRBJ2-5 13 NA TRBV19 TGTGCCAGTAGCGGGACACCTAAAGAGACCCAGTACTTC CASSGTPKETQYF
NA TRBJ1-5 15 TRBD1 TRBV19 TGTGCCAGTAGTACAGACAGGGTTGGCAATCAGCCCCAGCATTTT CASSTDRVGNQPQHF
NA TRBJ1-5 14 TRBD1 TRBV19 TGTGCCAGTAGTATTACAGGGGGCCGTCAGCCCCAGCATTTT CASSITGGRQPQHF
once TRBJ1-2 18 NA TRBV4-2 TGTGCCAGCAGCCAAGATATGGGCTCAGCTACAGAGGGCTATGGCTACACCTTC CASSQDMGSATEGYGYTF
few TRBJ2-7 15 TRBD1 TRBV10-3 TGTGCCGTCTTAACCACCGGGACAGACACCTACGAGCAGTACTTC CAVLTTGTDTYEQYF
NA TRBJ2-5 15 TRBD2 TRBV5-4 TGTGCCAGCAGCTCTAGCGGGGGGTACCAAGAGACCCAGTACTTC CASSSSGGYQETQYF
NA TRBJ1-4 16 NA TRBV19 TGTGCCAGTAGTATCGGGGTTTCGGTAACTAATGAAAAACTGTTTTTT CASSIGVSVTNEKLFF
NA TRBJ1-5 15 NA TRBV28 TGTGCCAGCAGATCCACAGGGTGGGCTTCTCAGCCCCAGCATTTT CASRSTGWASQPQHF
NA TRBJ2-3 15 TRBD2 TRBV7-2 TGTGCCAGCAGCAAGACTAGCGGGGGCTCAGATACGCAGTATTTT CASSKTSGGSDTQYF
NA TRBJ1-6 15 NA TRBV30 TGTGCCTGGAGTTTTGACGGGAAGGTAAATTCACCCCTCCACTTT CAWSFDGKVNSPLHF
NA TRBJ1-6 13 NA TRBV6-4 TGTGCCAGCAGTGACTCGCAGGGTTCACCCCTCCACTTT CASSDSQGSPLHF
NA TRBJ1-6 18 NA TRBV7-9 TGTGCCAGCAGCTCCCCGAACGGACAGCACTCCTATAATTCACCCCTCCACTTT CASSSPNGQHSYNSPLHF
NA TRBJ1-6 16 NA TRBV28 TGTGCCAGCACTCAAACAGGTGAGTTAGATAATTCACCCCTCCACTTT CASTQTGELDNSPLHF
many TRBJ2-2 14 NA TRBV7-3 TGTGCCAGCAGCTTAACGGTCGGGGGCGGGGAGCTGTTTTTT CASSLTVGGGELFF
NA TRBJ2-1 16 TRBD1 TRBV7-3 TGTGCCAGCAGCCGCACAGGGGGCGCCGCTAGGAATGAGCAGTTCTTC CASSRTGGAARNEQFF
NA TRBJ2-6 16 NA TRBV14 TGTGCCAGCAGCCAACAGCGAGGATTTGGGGCCAACGTCCTGACTTTC CASSQQRGFGANVLTF
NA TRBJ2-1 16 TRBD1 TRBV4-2 TGTGCCAGCAGCCAAGATCGAAGGGGGCAATCCCATGAGCAGTTCTTC CASSQDRRGQSHEQFF
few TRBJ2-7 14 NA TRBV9 TGTGCCAGCAGCGTAGCCAGTGCCCCCTACGAGCAGTACTTC CASSVASAPYEQYF
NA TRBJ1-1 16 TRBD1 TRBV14 TGTGCCAGCAGCAAACAGGGGGCGAGGGGAAACACTGAAGCTTTCTTT CASSKQGARGNTEAFF
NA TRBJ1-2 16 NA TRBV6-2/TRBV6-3 TGTGCCAGCAGTAACTCGACAAGCCTCTTCCGCTATGGCTACACCTTC CASSNSTSLFRYGYTF
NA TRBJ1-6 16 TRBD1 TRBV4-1 TGCGCCAGCAGCCAAGTGCCGGGACAGGGGAATTCACCCCTCCACTTT CASSQVPGQGNSPLHF
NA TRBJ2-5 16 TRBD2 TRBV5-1 TGCGCCAGCAGCTCCGATCTAGCGGGGGTACAAGAGACCCAGTACTTC CASSSDLAGVQETQYF
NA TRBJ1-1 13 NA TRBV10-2 TGCGCCAGCAGCGAGGGGGGTAGGGGGTGGGCTTTCTTT CASSEGGRGWAFF
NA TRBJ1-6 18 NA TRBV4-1 TGCGCCAGCAGCCAACCGAGAGGGCTGGAGACGGGGAATTCACCCCTCCACTTT CASSQPRGLETGNSPLHF
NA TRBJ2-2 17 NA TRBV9 TGTGCCAGCAGCCACCCGGTGGCAGGGTCCCCGGCCGGGGAGCTGTTTTTT CASSHPVAGSPAGELFF
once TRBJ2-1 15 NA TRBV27 TGTGCCAGCAGTTTGGGGCTAGCGAGCTACAATGAGCAGTTCTTC CASSLGLASYNEQFF
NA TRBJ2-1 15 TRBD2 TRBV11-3 TGTGCCAGCAGCTTGGGACTAGCTTCCTACAATGAGCAGTTCTTC CASSLGLASYNEQFF
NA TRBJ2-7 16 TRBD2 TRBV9 TGTGCCAGCAGCGTAGGGTCTGGCGGGGGGGCTCACGAGCAGTACTTC CASSVGSGGGAHEQYF
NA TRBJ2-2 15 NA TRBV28 TGTGCCAGCAGTTTAGGGGGACTGAACACCGGGGAGCTGTTTTTT CASSLGGLNTGELFF
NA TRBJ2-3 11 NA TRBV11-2 TGTGCCAGCAGCTCCGGTTCTACGCAGTATTTT CASSSGSTQYF